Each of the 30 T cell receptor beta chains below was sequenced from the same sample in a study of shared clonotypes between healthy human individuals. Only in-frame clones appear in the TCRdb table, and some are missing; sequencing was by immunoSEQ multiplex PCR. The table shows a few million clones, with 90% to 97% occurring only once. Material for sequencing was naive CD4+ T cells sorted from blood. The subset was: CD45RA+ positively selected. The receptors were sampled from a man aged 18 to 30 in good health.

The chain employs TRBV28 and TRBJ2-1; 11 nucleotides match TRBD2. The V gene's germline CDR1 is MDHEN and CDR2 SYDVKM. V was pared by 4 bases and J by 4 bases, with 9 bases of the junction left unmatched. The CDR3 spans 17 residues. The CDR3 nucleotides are TGTGCCAGCAGTTCTACGCCCGGGACTAGCGGTTACAATGAGCAGTTCTTC. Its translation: CASSSTPGTSGYNEQFF.

The CDR3 region is CASSGTNPRDSYEQYF. The CDR3 DNA reads TGTGCCAGCAGCGGCACGAACCCCAGGGATTCCTACGAGCAGTACTTC. V gene TRBV5-6 combines with J gene TRBJ2-7; D possibly corresponds to TRBD1 (5 bases). The CDR3 contains 16 residues. CDR1 and CDR2 from the germline V gene are SGHDT and YYEEEE. V was pared by 4 bases and J by 1 base, with 18 bases between.

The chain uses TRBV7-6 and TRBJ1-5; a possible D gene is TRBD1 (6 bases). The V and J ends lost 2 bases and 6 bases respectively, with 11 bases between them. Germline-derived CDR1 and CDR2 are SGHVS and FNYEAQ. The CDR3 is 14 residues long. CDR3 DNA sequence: TGTGCCAGCAGCTTAAAAGGGGGTGGTCAGCCCCAGCATTTT. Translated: CASSLKGGGQPQHF.

The CDR3 spells CASSLEISSRQGMGYTF. DNA of the CDR3: TGTGCCAGCAGCTTAGAAATCAGCAGCAGACAGGGGATGGGCTACACCTTC. The chain couples TRBV7-9 to TRBJ1-2; 8 nucleotides match TRBD1. The V gene end was trimmed by 1 base and the J gene end by 8 bases; junction bases not matched to a gene: 15. The germline V gene has CDR1 SEHNR and CDR2 FQNEAQ (reference sequence). The CDR3 extends over 17 amino acids.

Here the CDR3 DNA reads TGTGCCACCAGCAGATTGAAGGGAAGCTTTAATGAAAAACTGTTTTTT. This translates into CATSRLKGSFNEKLFF. V gene TRBV15 combines with J gene TRBJ1-4; D ambiguous. The germline V and J ends were trimmed by 2 bases and 4 bases, with 14 bases remaining between them. The CDR3 is 16 residues long. The germline V gene encodes CDR1 LNHNV and CDR2 YYDKDF (reference sequence). Full variable domain (outside the CDR3, taken from reference TRBV15 and TRBJ1-4): DAMVIQNPRYQVTQFGKPVTLSCSQTLNHNVMYWYQQKSSQAPKLLFHYYDKDFNNEADTPDNFQSRRPNTSFCFLDIRSPGLGDTAMYLCATSRLKGSFNEKLFFGSGTQLSVL.

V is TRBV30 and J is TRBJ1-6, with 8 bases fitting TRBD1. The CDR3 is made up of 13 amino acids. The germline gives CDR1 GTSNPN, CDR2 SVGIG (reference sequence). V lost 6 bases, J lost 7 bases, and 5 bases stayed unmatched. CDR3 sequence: CACWDRTNSPLHF. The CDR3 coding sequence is TGTGCCTGCTGGGACAGGACAAATTCACCCCTCCACTTT.

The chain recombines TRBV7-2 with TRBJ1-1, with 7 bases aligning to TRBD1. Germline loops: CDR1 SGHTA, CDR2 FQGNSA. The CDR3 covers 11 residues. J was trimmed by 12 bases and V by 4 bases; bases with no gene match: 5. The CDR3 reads CASSYDRATFF. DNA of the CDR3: TGTGCCAGCAGCTATGACAGGGCGACTTTCTTT.

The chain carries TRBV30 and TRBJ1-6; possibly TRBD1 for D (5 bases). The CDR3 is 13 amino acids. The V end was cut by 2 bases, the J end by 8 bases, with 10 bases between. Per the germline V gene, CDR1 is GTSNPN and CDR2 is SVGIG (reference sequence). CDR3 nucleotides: TGTGCCTGGAGTCGGGGACGGGATTCACCCCTCCACTTT. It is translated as CAWSRGRDSPLHF.

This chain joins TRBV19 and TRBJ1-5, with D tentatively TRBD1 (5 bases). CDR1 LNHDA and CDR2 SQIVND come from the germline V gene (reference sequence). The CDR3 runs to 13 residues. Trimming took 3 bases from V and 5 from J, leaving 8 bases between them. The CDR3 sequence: CASSIWGYQPQHF. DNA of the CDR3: TGTGCCAGTAGTATTTGGGGGTATCAGCCCCAGCATTTT.

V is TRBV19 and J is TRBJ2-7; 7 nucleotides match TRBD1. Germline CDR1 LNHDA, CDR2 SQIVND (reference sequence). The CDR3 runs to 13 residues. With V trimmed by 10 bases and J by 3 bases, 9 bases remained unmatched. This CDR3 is CATRETGLYEQYF. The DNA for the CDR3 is TGTGCCACCCGTGAGACAGGGCTCTACGAGCAGTACTTC.

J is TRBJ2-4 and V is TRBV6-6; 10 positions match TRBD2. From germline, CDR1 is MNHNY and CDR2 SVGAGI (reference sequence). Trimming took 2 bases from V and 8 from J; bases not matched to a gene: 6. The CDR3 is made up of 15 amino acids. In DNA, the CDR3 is TGTGCCAGCAGTTACCAAGCGGGAGGGCCGTACATTCAGTACTTC. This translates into CASSYQAGGPYIQYF.

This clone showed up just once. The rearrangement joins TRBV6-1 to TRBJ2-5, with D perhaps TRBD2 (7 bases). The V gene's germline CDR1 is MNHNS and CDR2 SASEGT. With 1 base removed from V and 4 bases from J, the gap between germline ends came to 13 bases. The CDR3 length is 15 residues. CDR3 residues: CASSEDVGGGETQYF. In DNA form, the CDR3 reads TGTGCCAGCAGTGAAGATGTAGGGGGGGGAGAGACCCAGTACTTC.

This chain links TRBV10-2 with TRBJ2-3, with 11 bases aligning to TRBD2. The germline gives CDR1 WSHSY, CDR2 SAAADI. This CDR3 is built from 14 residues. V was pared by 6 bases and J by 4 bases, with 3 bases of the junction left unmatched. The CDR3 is CASRIAGGPDTQYF. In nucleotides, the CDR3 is TGCGCCAGCAGAATAGCGGGAGGGCCAGATACGCAGTATTTT.

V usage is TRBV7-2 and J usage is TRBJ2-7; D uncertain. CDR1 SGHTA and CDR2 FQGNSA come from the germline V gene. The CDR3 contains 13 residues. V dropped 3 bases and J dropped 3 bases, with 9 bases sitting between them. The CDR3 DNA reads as TGTGCCAGCAGCTTGGTAGCTTACTACGAGCAGTACTTC. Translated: CASSLVAYYEQYF.

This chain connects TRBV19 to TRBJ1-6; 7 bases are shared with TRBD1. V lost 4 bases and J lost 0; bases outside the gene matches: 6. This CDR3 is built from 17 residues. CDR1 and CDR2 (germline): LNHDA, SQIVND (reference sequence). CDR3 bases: TGTGCCAGTAGTAAGGGGACAGCCAGCTCCTATAATTCACCCCTCCACTTT. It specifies CASSKGTASSYNSPLHF. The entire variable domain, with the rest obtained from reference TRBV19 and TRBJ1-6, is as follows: DGGITQSPKYLFRKEGQNVTLSCEQNLNHDAMYWYRQDPGQGLRLIYYSQIVNDFQKGDIAEGYSVSREKKESFPLTVTSAQKNPTAFYLCASSKGTASSYNSPLHFGNGTRLTVT.

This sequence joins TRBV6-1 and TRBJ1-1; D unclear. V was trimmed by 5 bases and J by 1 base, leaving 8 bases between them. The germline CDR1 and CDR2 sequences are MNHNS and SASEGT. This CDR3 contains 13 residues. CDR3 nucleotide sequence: TGTGCCAGCAGTCAGGACCCGAACACTGAAGCTTTCTTT. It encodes CASSQDPNTEAFF.

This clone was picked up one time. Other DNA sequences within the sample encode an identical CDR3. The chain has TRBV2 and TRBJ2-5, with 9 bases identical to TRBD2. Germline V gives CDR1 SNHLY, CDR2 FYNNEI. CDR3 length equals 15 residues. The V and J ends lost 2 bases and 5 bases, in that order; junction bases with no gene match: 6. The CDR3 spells CASSERLADRETQYF. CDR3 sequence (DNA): TGTGCCAGCAGTGAAAGACTAGCGGACCGGGAGACCCAGTACTTC.

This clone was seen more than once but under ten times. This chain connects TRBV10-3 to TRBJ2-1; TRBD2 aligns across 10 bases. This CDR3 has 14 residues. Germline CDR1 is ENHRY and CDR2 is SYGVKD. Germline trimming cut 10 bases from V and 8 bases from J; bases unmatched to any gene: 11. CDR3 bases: TGTGCCACCAAAGCGGGAGGGCCAATCGATGAGCAGTTCTTC. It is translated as CATKAGGPIDEQFF.

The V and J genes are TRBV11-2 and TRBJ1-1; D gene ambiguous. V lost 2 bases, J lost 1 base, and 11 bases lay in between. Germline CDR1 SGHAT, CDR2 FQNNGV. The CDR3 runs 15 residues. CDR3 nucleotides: TGTGCCAGCAGCTTAAGGGTTACACAGAACACTGAAGCTTTCTTT. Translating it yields CASSLRVTQNTEAFF. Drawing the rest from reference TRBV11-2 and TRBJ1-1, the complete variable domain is EAGVAQSPRYKIIEKRQSVAFWCNPISGHATLYWYQQILGQGPKLLIQFQNNGVVDDSQLPKDRFSAERLKGVDSTLKIQPAKLEDSAVYLCASSLRVTQNTEAFFGQGTRLTVV.

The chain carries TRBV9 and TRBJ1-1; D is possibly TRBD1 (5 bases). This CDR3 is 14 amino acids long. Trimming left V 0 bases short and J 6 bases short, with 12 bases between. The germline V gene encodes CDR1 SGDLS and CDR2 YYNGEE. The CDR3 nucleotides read TGTGCCAGCAGCGTAGGGTGGGGGACGGCTGAAGCTTTCTTT. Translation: CASSVGWGTAEAFF.

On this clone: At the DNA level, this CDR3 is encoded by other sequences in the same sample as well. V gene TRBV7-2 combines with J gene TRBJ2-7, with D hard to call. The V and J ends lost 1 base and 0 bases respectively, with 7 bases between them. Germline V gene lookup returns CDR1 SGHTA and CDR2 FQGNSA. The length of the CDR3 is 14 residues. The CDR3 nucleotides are TGTGCCAGCAGCTTAGACAGTGTCTCCTACGAGCAGTACTTC. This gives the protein CASSLDSVSYEQYF.

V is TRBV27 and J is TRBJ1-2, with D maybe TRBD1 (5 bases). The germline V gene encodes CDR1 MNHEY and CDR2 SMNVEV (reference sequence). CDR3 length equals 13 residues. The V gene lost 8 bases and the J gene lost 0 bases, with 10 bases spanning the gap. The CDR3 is CASGAPANYGYTF. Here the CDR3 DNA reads TGTGCCAGCGGGGCGCCCGCTAACTATGGCTACACCTTC.

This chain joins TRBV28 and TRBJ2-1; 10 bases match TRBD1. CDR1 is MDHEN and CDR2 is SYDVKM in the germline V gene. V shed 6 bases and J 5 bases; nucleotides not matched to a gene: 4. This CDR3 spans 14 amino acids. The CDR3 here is CASSLGQGHNEQFF. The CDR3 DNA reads TGTGCCAGCAGCCTGGGACAGGGGCACAATGAGCAGTTCTTC.

CDR3 bases: TGTGCCAGCAGTTTATTTGTCGGCGGGGGTGGGCAGTATTTT. Its protein is CASSLFVGGGGQYF. This chain connects TRBV27 to TRBJ2-3; TRBD2 aligns across 7 bases. Germline CDR1 is MNHEY and CDR2 is SMNVEV (reference sequence). The CDR3 is 14 residues long. J lost 11 bases, V lost 1 base, and 9 bases had no gene match.

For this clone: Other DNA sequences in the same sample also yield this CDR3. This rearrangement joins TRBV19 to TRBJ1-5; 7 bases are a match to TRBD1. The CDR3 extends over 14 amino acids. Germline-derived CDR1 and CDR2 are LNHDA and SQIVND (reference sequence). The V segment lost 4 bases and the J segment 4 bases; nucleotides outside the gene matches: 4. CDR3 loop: CASSTGQLNQPQHF. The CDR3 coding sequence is TGTGCCAGTAGTACGGGACAGCTAAATCAGCCCCAGCATTTT.

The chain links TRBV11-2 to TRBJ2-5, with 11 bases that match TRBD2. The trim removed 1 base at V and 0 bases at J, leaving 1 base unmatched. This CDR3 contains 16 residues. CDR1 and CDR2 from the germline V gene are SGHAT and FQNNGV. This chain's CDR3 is CASSLGTSGHQETQYF. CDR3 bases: TGTGCCAGCAGCTTAGGGACTAGCGGGCACCAAGAGACCCAGTACTTC. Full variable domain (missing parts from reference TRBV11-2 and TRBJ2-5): EAGVAQSPRYKIIEKRQSVAFWCNPISGHATLYWYQQILGQGPKLLIQFQNNGVVDDSQLPKDRFSAERLKGVDSTLKIQPAKLEDSAVYLCASSLGTSGHQETQYFGPGTRLLVL.

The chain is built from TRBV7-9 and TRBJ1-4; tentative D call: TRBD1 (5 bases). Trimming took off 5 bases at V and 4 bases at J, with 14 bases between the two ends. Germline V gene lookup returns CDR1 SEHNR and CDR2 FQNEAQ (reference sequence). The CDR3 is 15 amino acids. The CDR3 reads CASSVATASNEKLFF. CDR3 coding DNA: TGTGCCAGCAGCGTCGCGACAGCGAGTAATGAAAAACTGTTTTTT.

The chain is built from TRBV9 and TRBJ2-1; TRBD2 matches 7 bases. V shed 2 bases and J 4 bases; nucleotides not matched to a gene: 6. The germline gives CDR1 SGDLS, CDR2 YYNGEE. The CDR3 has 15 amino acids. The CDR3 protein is CASSVLAEAYNEQFF. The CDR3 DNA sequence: TGTGCCAGCAGCGTCCTAGCGGAGGCTTACAATGAGCAGTTCTTC.

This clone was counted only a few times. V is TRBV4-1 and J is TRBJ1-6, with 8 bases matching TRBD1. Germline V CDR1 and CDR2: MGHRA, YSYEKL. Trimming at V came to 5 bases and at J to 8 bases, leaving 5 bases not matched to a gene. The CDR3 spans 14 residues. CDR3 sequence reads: CASSWTGSDSPLHF. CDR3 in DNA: TGCGCCAGCAGCTGGACAGGGTCGGATTCACCCCTCCACTTT.

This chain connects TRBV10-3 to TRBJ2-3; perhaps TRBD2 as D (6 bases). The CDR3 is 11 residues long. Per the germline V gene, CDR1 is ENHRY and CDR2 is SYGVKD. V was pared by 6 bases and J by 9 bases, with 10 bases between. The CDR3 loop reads CAISGGETQYF. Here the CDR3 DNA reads TGTGCCATCAGCGGAGGGGAGACGCAGTATTTT.